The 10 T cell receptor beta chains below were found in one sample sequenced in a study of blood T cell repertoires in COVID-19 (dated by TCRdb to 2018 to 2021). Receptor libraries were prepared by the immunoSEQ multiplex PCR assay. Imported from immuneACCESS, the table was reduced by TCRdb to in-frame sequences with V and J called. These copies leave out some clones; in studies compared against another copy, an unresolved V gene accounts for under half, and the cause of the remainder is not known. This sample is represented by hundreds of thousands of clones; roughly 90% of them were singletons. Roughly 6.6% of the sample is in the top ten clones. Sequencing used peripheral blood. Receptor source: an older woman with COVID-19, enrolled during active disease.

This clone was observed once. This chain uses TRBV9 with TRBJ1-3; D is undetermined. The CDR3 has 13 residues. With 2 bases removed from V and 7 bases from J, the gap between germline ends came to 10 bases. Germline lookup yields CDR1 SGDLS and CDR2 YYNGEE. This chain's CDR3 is CASSVDIENTIYF. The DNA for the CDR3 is TGTGCCAGCAGCGTTGACATTGAGAACACCATATATTTT.

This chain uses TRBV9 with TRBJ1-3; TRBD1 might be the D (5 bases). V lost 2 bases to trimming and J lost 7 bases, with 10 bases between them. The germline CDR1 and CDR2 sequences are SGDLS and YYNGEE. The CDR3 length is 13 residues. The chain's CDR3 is CASSVDTANTIYF. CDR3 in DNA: TGTGCCAGCAGCGTGGACACAGCGAACACCATATATTTT.

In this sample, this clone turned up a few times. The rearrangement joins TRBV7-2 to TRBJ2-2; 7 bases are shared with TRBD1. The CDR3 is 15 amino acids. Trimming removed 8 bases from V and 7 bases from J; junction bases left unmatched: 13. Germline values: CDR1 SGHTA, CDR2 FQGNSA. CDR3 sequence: CASERQGHKGGELFF. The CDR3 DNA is TGTGCCAGCGAACGACAGGGTCACAAGGGCGGGGAGCTGTTTTTT.

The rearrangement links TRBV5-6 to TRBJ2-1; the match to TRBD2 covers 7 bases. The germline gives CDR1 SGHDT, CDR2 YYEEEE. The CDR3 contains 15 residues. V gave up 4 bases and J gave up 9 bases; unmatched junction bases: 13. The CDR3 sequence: CASSVAGLVGSEQFF. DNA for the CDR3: TGTGCCAGCAGCGTAGCGGGCCTGGTCGGGAGTGAGCAGTTCTTC. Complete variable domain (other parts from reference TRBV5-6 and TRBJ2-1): DAGVTQSPTHLIKTRGQQVTLRCSPKSGHDTVSWYQQALGQGPQFIFQYYEEEERQRGNFPDRFSGHQFPNYSSELNVNALLLGDSALYLCASSVAGLVGSEQFFGPGTRLTVL.

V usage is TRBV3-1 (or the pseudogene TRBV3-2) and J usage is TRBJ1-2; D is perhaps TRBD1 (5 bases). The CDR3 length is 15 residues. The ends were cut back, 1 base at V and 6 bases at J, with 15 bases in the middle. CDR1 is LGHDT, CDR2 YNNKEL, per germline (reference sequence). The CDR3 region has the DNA TGTGCCAGCAGCCAAGTTTCCGCCAGGGCCCATGGCTACACCTTC. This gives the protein CASSQVSARAHGYTF.

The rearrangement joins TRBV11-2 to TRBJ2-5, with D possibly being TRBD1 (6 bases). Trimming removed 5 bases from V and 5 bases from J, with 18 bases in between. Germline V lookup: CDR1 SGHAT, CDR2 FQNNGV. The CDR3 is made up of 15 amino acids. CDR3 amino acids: CASSHNSGTKETQYF. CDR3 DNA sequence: TGTGCCAGCAGCCACAATTCGGGGACAAAGGAGACCCAGTACTTC.

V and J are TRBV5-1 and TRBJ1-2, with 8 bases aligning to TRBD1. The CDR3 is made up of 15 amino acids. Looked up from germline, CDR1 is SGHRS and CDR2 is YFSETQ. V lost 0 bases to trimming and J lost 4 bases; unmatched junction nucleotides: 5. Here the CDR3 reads CASSLGQGAGYGYTF. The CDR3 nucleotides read TGCGCCAGCAGCTTGGGCCAGGGGGCTGGCTATGGCTACACCTTC. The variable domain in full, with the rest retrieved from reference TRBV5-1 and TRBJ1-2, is KAGVTQTPRYLIKTRGQQVTLSCSPISGHRSVSWYQQTPGQGLQFLFEYFSETQRNKGNFPGRFSGRQFSNSRSEMNVSTLELGDSALYLCASSLGQGAGYGYTFGSGTRLTVV.

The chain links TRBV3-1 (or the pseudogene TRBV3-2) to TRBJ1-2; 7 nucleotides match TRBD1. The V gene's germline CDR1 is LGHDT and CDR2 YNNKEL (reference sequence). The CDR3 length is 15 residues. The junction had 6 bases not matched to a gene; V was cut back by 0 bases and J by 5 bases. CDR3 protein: CASSQETGYRYGYTF. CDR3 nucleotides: TGTGCCAGCAGCCAAGAGACAGGGTATCGTTATGGCTACACCTTC.

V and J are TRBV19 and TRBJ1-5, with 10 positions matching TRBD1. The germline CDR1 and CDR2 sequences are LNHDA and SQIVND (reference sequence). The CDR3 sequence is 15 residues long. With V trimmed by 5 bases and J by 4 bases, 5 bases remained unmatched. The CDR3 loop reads CASSLPGQGNQPQHF. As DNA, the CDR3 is TGTGCCAGTAGTTTACCGGGACAGGGGAATCAGCCCCAGCATTTT.

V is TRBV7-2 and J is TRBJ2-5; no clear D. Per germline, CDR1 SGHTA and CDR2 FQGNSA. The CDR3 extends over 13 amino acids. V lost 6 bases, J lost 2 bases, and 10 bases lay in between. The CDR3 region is CASSTIPQETQYF. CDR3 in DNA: TGTGCCAGCAGTACTATCCCACAAGAGACCCAGTACTTC.